These T cell receptor beta chains were read from a single sample in a study of T-cell memory formation after mild COVID-19. TCRdb analysed the 5' RACE reads with MiXCR anew, one entry per CDR3 protein. The table includes approximately 490,000 distinct CDR3 sequences, roughly 22% detected once. Specimen: PBMCs or a T cell subset sorted from them (not recorded which). The source is an adult woman who had mild COVID-19 (a few samples of this study predate the infection). Cell type and time point are not known. CDR3s include the opening cysteine and the closing phenylalanine or tryptophan. The order of the fields is V gene, J gene, clone size, D gene, CDR3 DNA, CDR3 protein. D genes are given only for firm matches. The listing skips clone size in some rows; elsewhere it reads once, few, many or a size class.

v_call: TRBV19
j_call: TRBJ2-1
clone_size: NA
d_call: TRBD2
cdr3_nt: TGTGCCAGTAGTGCCGGACTAGCGGGAGGGCCCTACAATGAGCAGTTCTTC
cdr3_aa: CASSAGLAGGPYNEQFF

v_call: TRBV5-1
j_call: TRBJ1-2
clone_size: few
d_call: NA
cdr3_nt: TGCGCCAGCAGCTTGTCTCCGACAGGTGGTGACGGCAACTATGGCTACACCTTC
cdr3_aa: CASSLSPTGGDGNYGYTF

v_call: TRBV4-1
j_call: TRBJ1-3
clone_size: NA
d_call: TRBD1
cdr3_nt: TGCGCCAGCAGCGTACGACAGGGGGCTGGAAACACCATATATTTT
cdr3_aa: CASSVRQGAGNTIYF

v_call: TRBV7-6
j_call: TRBJ2-2
clone_size: NA
d_call: NA
cdr3_nt: TGTGCCAGCAGCTTAGAGTTTGGGGGTCCCGGGGAGCTGTTTTTT
cdr3_aa: CASSLEFGGPGELFF

v_call: TRBV24-1
j_call: TRBJ2-1
clone_size: few
d_call: NA
cdr3_nt: TGTGCCACCAGGGGCAGGAGCAATGAGCAGTTCTTC
cdr3_aa: CATRGRSNEQFF

v_call: TRBV5-1
j_call: TRBJ1-1
clone_size: NA
d_call: TRBD1
cdr3_nt: TGCGCCAGCAGCTTGGGGACAGGAGGGAACACTGAAGCTTTCTTT
cdr3_aa: CASSLGTGGNTEAFF

v_call: TRBV7-2
j_call: TRBJ2-5
clone_size: NA
d_call: TRBD2
cdr3_nt: TGTGCCAGCAGCTTAGGTGTCGGTCTAGCGGGAGCCCAAGAGACCCAGTACTTC
cdr3_aa: CASSLGVGLAGAQETQYF

v_call: TRBV6-5
j_call: TRBJ1-2
clone_size: NA
d_call: NA
cdr3_nt: TGTGCCAGCAGTTTAAGTCAGCGTAACTATGGCTACACCTTC
cdr3_aa: CASSLSQRNYGYTF

v_call: TRBV30
j_call: TRBJ1-4
clone_size: NA
d_call: NA
cdr3_nt: TGTGCCTGGAGTTATCAGGGAGGATTACTGTTTTTT
cdr3_aa: CAWSYQGGLLFF

v_call: TRBV6-2/TRBV6-3
j_call: TRBJ1-5
clone_size: few
d_call: NA
cdr3_nt: TGTGCCAGCATCGGGGCAGGGGCTAGCAATCAGCCCCAGCATTTT
cdr3_aa: CASIGAGASNQPQHF

v_call: TRBV5-1
j_call: TRBJ2-4
clone_size: NA
d_call: NA
cdr3_nt: TGCGCCAGCAGCATAAACCCTAGGACATGGTTTATCATTCAGTACTTC
cdr3_aa: CASSINPRTWFIIQYF

v_call: TRBV15
j_call: TRBJ2-7
clone_size: many
d_call: TRBD2
cdr3_nt: TGTGCCACCAGCAGACTAGCGGGGACTAAAGCCTACGAGCAGTACTTC
cdr3_aa: CATSRLAGTKAYEQYF

v_call: TRBV20-1
j_call: TRBJ2-3
clone_size: NA
d_call: TRBD1
cdr3_nt: TGCAGTGCTCGGACAGGGCCAGATACGCAGTATTTT
cdr3_aa: CSARTGPDTQYF

v_call: TRBV12-3/TRBV12-4
j_call: TRBJ1-5
clone_size: NA
d_call: TRBD1
cdr3_nt: TGTGCCAGCAGTTCTGGACAGGTCAATCAGCCCCAGCATTTT
cdr3_aa: CASSSGQVNQPQHF

v_call: TRBV18
j_call: TRBJ2-7
clone_size: NA
d_call: NA
cdr3_nt: TGTGCCAGCTCACCCCCCAGGGGCGAGATTGCCTACGAGCAGTACTTC
cdr3_aa: CASSPPRGEIAYEQYF

v_call: TRBV25-1
j_call: TRBJ1-1
clone_size: NA
d_call: TRBD1
cdr3_nt: TGTGCCAGCAAGGGGGCGGCGTCTGGTAGAACTGAAGCTTTCTTT
cdr3_aa: CASKGAASGRTEAFF

v_call: TRBV20-1
j_call: TRBJ2-7
clone_size: NA
d_call: NA
cdr3_nt: TGCAGTGCTAGAGATAGTTGGGCAGGGGCCTCCTACGAGCAGTACTTC
cdr3_aa: CSARDSWAGASYEQYF

v_call: TRBV7-9
j_call: TRBJ2-5
clone_size: few
d_call: TRBD1
cdr3_nt: TGTGCCAGCAGCTTATTGGGACAGGGGGTTGTTGAGACCCAGTACTTC
cdr3_aa: CASSLLGQGVVETQYF

v_call: TRBV7-9
j_call: TRBJ2-7
clone_size: NA
d_call: NA
cdr3_nt: TGTGCCAGCAGCTTAGTCAATGGCGATTCCTACGAGCAGTACTTC
cdr3_aa: CASSLVNGDSYEQYF

v_call: TRBV6-5
j_call: TRBJ2-7
clone_size: few
d_call: TRBD1
cdr3_nt: TGTGCCAGCAGTTACTCCGGGACAGGGATCTACGAGCAGTACTTC
cdr3_aa: CASSYSGTGIYEQYF

v_call: TRBV7-9
j_call: TRBJ2-2
clone_size: few
d_call: NA
cdr3_nt: TGTGCCAGCAGCCGCGTCGGACAGCACACCGGGGAGCTGTTTTTT
cdr3_aa: CASSRVGQHTGELFF

v_call: TRBV28
j_call: TRBJ2-7
clone_size: few
d_call: TRBD1
cdr3_nt: TGTGCCAGCAGTTCCCGGGACAGGGGGTTGTACGAGCAGTACTTC
cdr3_aa: CASSSRDRGLYEQYF

v_call: TRBV30
j_call: TRBJ1-1
clone_size: few
d_call: NA
cdr3_nt: TGTGCCTGGATTCGAATTGGGGAGAGGAACACTGAAGCTTTCTTT
cdr3_aa: CAWIRIGERNTEAFF

v_call: TRBV29-1
j_call: TRBJ1-5
clone_size: few
d_call: TRBD1
cdr3_nt: TGCAGCGTTGGCCAGGGGGCGGCAAGAGAACCCCAGCATTTT
cdr3_aa: CSVGQGAAREPQHF

v_call: TRBV7-9
j_call: TRBJ1-3
clone_size: NA
d_call: NA
cdr3_nt: TGTGCCAGCAGCTTTCTGACAGGCCCCAACACCATATATTTT
cdr3_aa: CASSFLTGPNTIYF

v_call: TRBV5-1
j_call: TRBJ2-3
clone_size: many
d_call: NA
cdr3_nt: TGCGCCAGCAGCTTGGGGGGAATAGGCACAGATACGCAGTATTTT
cdr3_aa: CASSLGGIGTDTQYF

v_call: TRBV9
j_call: TRBJ1-4
clone_size: NA
d_call: NA
cdr3_nt: TGTGCCAGCAGCGTAGAGAGACAGAGTAATGAAAAACTGTTTTTT
cdr3_aa: CASSVERQSNEKLFF

v_call: TRBV2
j_call: TRBJ2-7
clone_size: few
d_call: NA
cdr3_nt: TGTGCCAGCACCCGAGGGGGAGCAGCCTACGAGCAGTACTTC
cdr3_aa: CASTRGGAAYEQYF

v_call: TRBV24-1
j_call: TRBJ2-2
clone_size: NA
d_call: NA
cdr3_nt: TGTGCCACCTGTGATAAAGGGACTCCTATTACGGAGCTGTTTTTT
cdr3_aa: CATCDKGTPITELFF

v_call: TRBV12-3/TRBV12-4
j_call: TRBJ1-3
clone_size: few
d_call: TRBD1
cdr3_nt: TGTGCCAGCAGTTTTAATACAGGGGCTTACACCATATATTTT
cdr3_aa: CASSFNTGAYTIYF

v_call: TRBV7-2
j_call: TRBJ2-7
clone_size: NA
d_call: TRBD2
cdr3_nt: TGTGCCAGCAGCTCATCGGGACTAGCCCCCTACGAGCAGTACTTC
cdr3_aa: CASSSSGLAPYEQYF

v_call: TRBV5-1
j_call: TRBJ2-1
clone_size: NA
d_call: TRBD1
cdr3_nt: TGCGCCAGCAGTTATGCCGAGGACAGGCCGAGCTCCTACAATGAGCAGTTCTTC
cdr3_aa: CASSYAEDRPSSYNEQFF

v_call: TRBV19
j_call: TRBJ2-3
clone_size: NA
d_call: TRBD2
cdr3_nt: TGTGCCAGTAGCCCCTCGGGACTAGGGAGGGATACGCAGTATTTT
cdr3_aa: CASSPSGLGRDTQYF

v_call: TRBV7-2
j_call: TRBJ2-5
clone_size: many
d_call: NA
cdr3_nt: TGTGCCACGACAGGACGGGGGGTGCAGACCCAGTACTTC
cdr3_aa: CATTGRGVQTQYF

v_call: TRBV20-1
j_call: TRBJ2-7
clone_size: NA
d_call: NA
cdr3_nt: TGCAGTGCCGTGACGGGGGTCGGGGAGCAGTACTTC
cdr3_aa: CSAVTGVGEQYF

v_call: TRBV5-1
j_call: TRBJ2-3
clone_size: NA
d_call: NA
cdr3_nt: TGCGCCAGCAGCTTGGAGGTAGCCTCAGATACGCAGTATTTT
cdr3_aa: CASSLEVASDTQYF

v_call: TRBV7-2
j_call: TRBJ2-7
clone_size: few
d_call: TRBD2
cdr3_nt: TGTGCCAGCACCTCAGCTCTAGCGGGAGGTCCCGAGCAGTACTTC
cdr3_aa: CASTSALAGGPEQYF

v_call: TRBV20-1
j_call: TRBJ1-5
clone_size: NA
d_call: NA
cdr3_nt: TGCAGTGCTAGGCTTTCGGGGGTCTATAGCAATCAGCCCCAGCATTTT
cdr3_aa: CSARLSGVYSNQPQHF

v_call: TRBV12-3/TRBV12-4
j_call: TRBJ1-2
clone_size: NA
d_call: NA
cdr3_nt: TGTGCCAGCACCACAGGGTGGGACTATGGCTACACCTTC
cdr3_aa: CASTTGWDYGYTF